The 14 T cell receptor beta chains presented below share a single source sample, sequenced in a study of blood T cell repertoires in COVID-19. Repertoires were generated with immunoSEQ multiplex PCR, while TCRdb's copy carries only in-frame clones and drops some. The sample includes fewer than 70,000 clones, around 89% seen only once; the top ten take under 4.5%. The source material was peripheral blood. All receptors derive from a human donor in a cohort sampled during active COVID-19.

The V and J genes are TRBV27 and TRBJ2-1; possibly TRBD2 for D (5 bases). The V end was cut by 2 bases, the J end by 2 bases, with 10 bases between. Germline CDR1 and CDR2: MNHEY and SMNVEV (reference sequence). This CDR3 comprises 15 residues. CDR3 protein: CASSLDRGPYNEQFF. For the CDR3, the DNA is TGTGCCAGCAGTTTAGACCGGGGTCCCTACAATGAGCAGTTCTTC.

This chain connects TRBV18 to TRBJ2-1; TRBD1 agrees at 9 bases. CDR3 size: 14 residues. V was clipped by 3 bases and J by 8 bases; unmatched bases: 5. Germline V lookup: CDR1 KGHSH, CDR2 LQKENI. The CDR3 nucleotides are TGTGCCAGCTCACCTACAGGGGGCGCGTATGAGCAGTTCTTC. It specifies CASSPTGGAYEQFF. The full variable domain, in which reference TRBV18 and TRBJ2-1 provide the parts outside the CDR3, is NAGVMQNPRHLVRRRGQEARLRCSPMKGHSHVYWYRQLPEEGLKFMVYLQKENIIDESGMPKERFSAEFPKEGPSILRIQQVVRGDSAAYFCASSPTGGAYEQFFGPGTRLTVL.

The genes are TRBV27 and TRBJ2-7; 7 bases match TRBD1. Trimming took 3 bases from V and 3 from J; bases not matched to a gene: 11. Germline-derived CDR1 and CDR2 are MNHEY and SMNVEV (reference sequence). The CDR3 covers 16 residues. CDR3 nucleotides: TGTGCCAGCAGTTTCGCCTCGGGACAGCTATACTACGAGCAGTACTTC. It encodes CASSFASGQLYYEQYF.

V gene TRBV5-6 combines with J gene TRBJ2-7; 8 bases agree with TRBD1. Germline CDR1 and CDR2: SGHDT and YYEEEE. The CDR3 consists of 14 residues. The trim removed 7 bases at V and 1 base at J, leaving 7 bases unmatched. CDR3 sequence: CASENRGWSYEQYF. Here the CDR3 DNA reads TGTGCCAGCGAGAACAGGGGGTGGTCCTACGAGCAGTACTTC.

J is TRBJ2-1 and V is TRBV4-3; 9 bases align to TRBD2. CDR1 LGHNA and CDR2 YSLEER come from the germline V gene. The V and J ends lost 1 base and 6 bases, in that order; junction bases with no gene match: 4. The CDR3 length is 15 residues. The CDR3 nucleotides read TGCGCCAGCAGCCAAGTTAGCGGGAGTCCCAATGAGCAGTTCTTC. This sequence encodes CASSQVSGSPNEQFF.

The chain uses TRBV7-9 and TRBJ1-1, with D perhaps matching TRBD1 (6 bases). The V gene lost 5 bases and the J gene lost 5 bases, with 18 bases spanning the gap. CDR1 SEHNR and CDR2 FQNEAQ come from the germline V gene (reference sequence). The CDR3 runs to 15 residues. The CDR3 protein is CASSPGVGELTEAFF. In DNA form, the CDR3 reads TGTGCCAGCAGCCCAGGGGTGGGGGAGTTGACTGAAGCTTTCTTT.

The genes are TRBV7-2 and TRBJ2-1, with 12 bases that match TRBD2. V dropped 6 bases and J dropped 4; count of bases not matched to a gene: 7. The CDR3 covers 16 residues. Germline values: CDR1 SGHTA, CDR2 FQGNSA. The CDR3 region has the DNA TGTGCCAGCAGATACACCGGGACTAGCGGGTACAATGAGCAGTTCTTC. Translation: CASRYTGTSGYNEQFF.

This clone has a single count. V usage is TRBV12-3 or TRBV12-4 and J usage is TRBJ2-7; D gene uncertain. The CDR3 extends over 11 amino acids. V gave up 4 bases and J gave up 3 bases, with 4 bases separating them. CDR3 amino acids: CASSSHYEQYF. The CDR3 nucleotides are TGTGCCAGCAGTTCCCACTACGAGCAGTACTTC.

The chain joins TRBV9 to TRBJ2-1; D unresolved. The germline CDR1 and CDR2 sequences are SGDLS and YYNGEE. Trimming shortened V by 4 bases and J by 5 bases, and 16 bases separated the two germline ends. CDR3 length equals 15 residues. The CDR3 region is CASSLHGYKDNEQFF. CDR3 nucleotides: TGTGCCAGCAGCCTCCACGGGTACAAGGACAATGAGCAGTTCTTC. Based on the CDR3 plus reference TRBV9 and TRBJ2-1, the full variable domain is DSGVTQTPKHLITATGQRVTLRCSPRSGDLSVYWYQQSLDQGLQFLIQYYNGEERAKGNILERFSAQQFPDLHSELNLSSLELGDSALYFCASSLHGYKDNEQFFGPGTRLTVL.

V is TRBV7-9 and J is TRBJ2-7, with 7 bases that match TRBD1. CDR1 SEHNR and CDR2 FQNEAQ come from the germline V gene (reference sequence). Losses at the gene ends were 5 bases for V and 1 base for J; bases not matched to a gene: 11. This CDR3 region has 16 residues. CDR3 sequence reads: CASSIARDRGSYEQYF. The CDR3 bases are TGTGCCAGCAGCATCGCCCGGGACAGAGGGTCCTACGAGCAGTACTTC.

The chain has TRBV4-1 and TRBJ2-7; 8 bases are shared with TRBD1. Germline CDR1 and CDR2: MGHRA and YSYEKL. The J segment lost 2 bases and the V segment lost 4 bases, leaving 7 bases of the junction unmatched. This CDR3 region has 15 residues. CDR3 region: CASSPQTGVTYEQYF. The CDR3 region has the DNA TGCGCCAGCAGCCCCCAGACAGGGGTTACCTACGAGCAGTACTTC.

The chain is built from TRBV2 and TRBJ1-2; the D gene is possibly TRBD1 (6 bases). This CDR3 is 15 amino acids long. The germline V gene has CDR1 SNHLY and CDR2 FYNNEI. V was pared by 3 bases and J by 8 bases, with 19 bases between. Here the CDR3 reads CASSDLTGAVLGYTF. The CDR3 coding sequence is TGTGCCAGCAGTGATTTGACAGGTGCTGTGTTGGGCTACACCTTC.

V and J are TRBV4-1 and TRBJ2-7, with 7 nucleotides matching TRBD1. The germline V gene has CDR1 MGHRA and CDR2 YSYEKL. The V segment lost 1 base and the J segment 3 bases; nucleotides outside the gene matches: 0. The CDR3 is made up of 13 amino acids. The CDR3 protein is CASSQGDSYEQYF. The CDR3 DNA follows: TGCGCCAGCAGCCAAGGGGACAGCTACGAGCAGTACTTC.

This clone turned up a few times. The rearrangement joins TRBV2 to TRBJ1-6; no clear D gene. V shed 8 bases and J shed 7 bases, with 12 bases lying between them. Germline CDR1 reads SNHLY; CDR2 reads FYNNEI. The CDR3 length is 13 residues. The CDR3 coding sequence is TGTGCCAGCCATATGGCGAGGAATTCACCCCTCCACTTT. It translates to CASHMARNSPLHF.